This is a list of T cell receptor beta chains from one sample in a study of T cell responses to AZD1222 COVID-19 vaccine. TCRdb's copy holds only in-frame clones and misses some; the assay was immunoSEQ multiplex PCR. The sample includes under 150,000 clones, 88% of them seen just once. Sequencing was performed on peripheral blood, taken on day 0 of MenACWY control vaccination. The receptors were gathered from an adult in good health. Each CDR3 is given with its conserved first and last residue. The order of the fields is D gene, V gene, clone size, J gene, CDR3 protein, CDR3 DNA. The D gene is left open where the match is weak. Size is stated for part of the rows, as once, few or many counts, or as a class when the clone is expanded.

TRBD1	TRBV30	.	TRBJ1-1	CAQERRDRKNTEAFF	TGTGCCCAAGAAAGAAGGGACAGAAAAAACACTGAAGCTTTCTTT
.	TRBV6-5	once	TRBJ1-4	CASSYRRGTSGKLFF	TGTGCCAGCAGTTACCGCAGGGGAACTTCTGGAAAACTGTTTTTT
.	TRBV19	.	TRBJ2-5	CASSPPGSGAGETQYF	TGTGCCAGTAGTCCCCCGGGGTCAGGGGCCGGAGAGACCCAGTACTTC
.	TRBV19	.	TRBJ1-2	CASSPGTYGYTF	TGTGCCAGTAGTCCCGGGACCTATGGCTACACCTTC
.	TRBV13	.	TRBJ1-4	CASSRARQIATNEKLFF	TGTGCCAGCAGCCGGGCCAGGCAGATCGCAACTAATGAAAAACTGTTTTTT
.	TRBV19	.	TRBJ1-1	CASTRTGRHTEAFF	TGTGCCAGTACCCGAACAGGGAGGCACACTGAAGCTTTCTTT
.	TRBV5-8	.	TRBJ1-5	CASSSRTVRNQPQHF	TGTGCCAGCAGCTCGAGGACGGTACGCAATCAGCCCCAGCATTTT
TRBD1	TRBV28	.	TRBJ1-3	CASSPHFQGGPSSGNTIYF	TGTGCCAGCAGCCCGCACTTCCAAGGGGGCCCCAGCTCTGGAAACACCATATATTTT
.	TRBV5-4	.	TRBJ1-6	CASSTLDGGNSPLHF	TGTGCCAGCAGCACTCTGGACGGGGGTAATTCACCCCTCCACTTT
TRBD1	TRBV10-2	.	TRBJ1-1	CASSGGTGGEVAFF	TGCGCCAGCAGTGGGGGGACAGGGGGCGAGGTAGCTTTCTTT
TRBD2	TRBV27	once	TRBJ2-7	CASSSATVGLAAAAQYF	TGTGCCAGCAGTTCTGCCACCGTAGGACTAGCGGCCGCGGCGCAGTACTTC
.	TRBV5-8	.	TRBJ2-7	CASSLLGFTYEQYF	TGTGCCAGCAGCTTGTTGGGGTTCACCTACGAGCAGTACTTC
TRBD1	TRBV6-5	once	TRBJ1-1	CASRGTAGYTEAFF	TGTGCCAGCAGAGGGACAGCGGGGTACACTGAAGCTTTCTTT
TRBD2	TRBV18	.	TRBJ2-7	CASSPPLERDLTYEQYF	TGTGCCAGCTCACCACCGTTAGAGCGGGATCTCACCTACGAGCAGTACTTC
.	TRBV5-1	.	TRBJ2-1	CASSQGPEQFF	TGCGCCAGCAGCCAGGGTCCTGAGCAGTTCTTC
TRBD2	TRBV5-5	few	TRBJ2-5	CASSPAGGGTYQETQYF	TGTGCCAGCAGCCCGGCCGGGGGGGGCACGTACCAAGAGACCCAGTACTTC
TRBD2	TRBV24-1	.	TRBJ2-7	CATSDRLADLPVSYEQYF	TGTGCCACCAGTGATCGACTAGCGGATCTCCCAGTCTCCTACGAGCAGTACTTC
.	TRBV6-5	large	TRBJ2-5	CASSHIAATQETQYF	TGTGCCAGCAGTCACATAGCGGCGACTCAAGAGACCCAGTACTTC
.	TRBV19	.	TRBJ1-5	CASSSQTNQPQHF	TGTGCCAGTAGTTCCCAGACCAATCAGCCCCAGCATTTT
.	TRBV6-4	.	TRBJ2-7	CASSVTTLEQYF	TGTGCCAGCAGCGTTACCACTCTCGAGCAGTACTTC
TRBD2	TRBV27	once	TRBJ2-7	CASSLTPGLAGNNEQYF	TGTGCCAGCAGTTTGACACCGGGACTAGCGGGAAACAACGAGCAGTACTTC
.	TRBV5-1	.	TRBJ2-4	CASSPGQLWDIQYF	TGCGCCAGCAGCCCTGGACAACTCTGGGACATTCAGTACTTC